The source of this T cell receptor (beta chain) is a study of T-cell reconstitution after alpha-beta-depleted transplantation in children. This clonotype turned up a few times. Preparing the TCRbeta library involved the use of unique molecular identifiers. MiXCR, run by TCRdb on the PCR reads, gives a single entry per CDR3 protein. The sample has approximately 400,000 distinct CDR3 sequences, approximately 10% seen once; the top ten hold approximately 5%. CDR1 and CDR2 from the germline V gene are SGHVS and FQNEAQ. This CDR3 contains 15 residues. Losses at the gene ends were 2 bases for V and 4 bases for J; bases not matched to a gene: 5.

The rearrangement uses TRBV7-8 and TRBJ2-3; 8 positions agree with TRBD2. The sequence came from a human donor who donated a stem cell graft to a child with acute myeloid leukemia. The sample here was PBMCs from the stem cell graft donor, taken from the stem cell graft. The CDR3 DNA reads TGTGCCAGCAGCTTATCTGCGGGGGGTTCAGATACGCAGTATTTT. It is translated as CASSLSAGGSDTQYF.